The 17 T cell receptor beta chains reported below all come from one sample, sequenced in a study of neurological immune-mediated disorders. Time point denoted: longitudinal time-point 3. TCRdb used MiXCR to reprocess the 5' RACE reads, holding one entry per CDR3 protein. The sample carries roughly 100,000 distinct CDR3 sequences, 10% to 14% recorded once. Input material: PBMCs. These receptors all come from a female donor with HTLV-1-associated myelopathy (HAM/TSP).

Ten or more counts support this clonotype. The CDR3 here is CASSQGAGTLRDEQFF. The CDR3 region has the DNA TGTGCCAGCAGCCAAGGCGCGGGGACCCTGAGGGATGAGCAGTTCTTC. This chain links TRBV3-1 with TRBJ2-1, with D perhaps matching TRBD2 (6 bases). V was clipped by 1 base and J by 8 bases, with 18 bases between them. The CDR3 spans 16 residues. Looked up from germline, CDR1 is LGHDT and CDR2 is YNNKEL (reference sequence).

This clonotype was seen many times. The rearrangement joins TRBV5-1 to TRBJ2-7, with D perhaps matching TRBD1 (6 bases). Trimming removed 4 bases at V and 3 bases at J, with 14 bases between. From germline, CDR1 is SGHRS and CDR2 YFSETQ. This CDR3 contains 14 residues. The CDR3 coding sequence is TGCGCCAGCAGCCCGGGGACATCGCGCTACGAGCAGTACTTC. Translating it yields CASSPGTSRYEQYF.

This clonotype was seen repeatedly, ten times or more. The chain carries TRBV5-1 and TRBJ2-7; either TRBD1 or TRBD2 may fit D (5 bases each). The germline gives CDR1 SGHRS, CDR2 YFSETQ. This CDR3 has 17 amino acids. Trimming stripped 1 base from V and 2 bases from J, with 19 bases between. CDR3 residues: CASSLINPWDGAYEQYF. CDR3 DNA: TGCGCCAGCAGCTTGATAAACCCCTGGGACGGGGCCTACGAGCAGTACTTC.

This clonotype appeared many times. V usage is TRBV20-1 and J usage is TRBJ2-7; D perhaps matches TRBD1 (8 bases). Germline loops: CDR1 DFQATT, CDR2 SNEGSKA (reference sequence). The length of the CDR3 is 17 residues. Trimming left V 0 bases short and J 3 bases short, with 21 bases between. CDR3 nucleotides: TGCAGTGCTAGAGATATTAGGTCTTACAGGGGGGGCTACGAGCAGTACTTC. It yields the protein CSARDIRSYRGGYEQYF.

Ten or more counts support this clonotype. The chain links TRBV12-3 or TRBV12-4 to TRBJ2-2; D remains ambiguous. The CDR3 covers 13 residues. The germline V and J ends were trimmed by 3 bases and 5 bases, with 7 bases remaining between them. The CDR3 DNA sequence: TGTGCCAGCAGTTTTTGGAAAACCGGGGAGCTGTTTTTT. It encodes CASSFWKTGELFF.

There are many counts of this clonotype. The chain is built from TRBV7-2 and TRBJ2-1, with 7 positions matching TRBD1. Germline V gives CDR1 SGHTA, CDR2 FQGNSA. This CDR3 is built from 17 residues. The trim removed 4 bases at V and 7 bases at J, leaving 16 bases unmatched. The CDR3 sequence is CASSSAVSTGTKNEQFF. The CDR3 coding sequence is TGTGCCAGCAGCTCAGCTGTCTCGACAGGGACCAAAAATGAGCAGTTCTTC.

With respect to this clonotype: A much larger clone sits a single nucleotide away, making a read error possible. V usage is TRBV7-2 and J usage is TRBJ2-7, with D perhaps TRBD1 (5 bases). Germline values: CDR1 SGHTA, CDR2 FQGNSA. This CDR3 is 11 amino acids long. Between the trimmed V and J ends, which lost 4 bases and 8 bases, there was a span of 9 bases. The CDR3 nucleotides are TGTGCCAGCAGCTCACAGGTCAAGCAGTACTTC. Encoded protein: CASSSQVKQYF.

The table lists this clonotype with many counts. The chain employs TRBV29-1 and TRBJ2-1; 11 bases match TRBD2. The V and J ends lost 4 bases and 4 bases, in that order; junction bases with no gene match: 3. From germline, CDR1 is SQVTM and CDR2 ANQGSEA. The CDR3 is 14 amino acids. The DNA for the CDR3 is TGCAGCGTTGGCCCTAGCGGGGGGTACAATGAGCAGTTCTTC. Its translation is CSVGPSGGYNEQFF.

This clonotype was observed at least ten times. This chain joins TRBV20-1 and TRBJ2-5; 7 positions agree with TRBD2. The germline gives CDR1 DFQATT, CDR2 SNEGSKA (reference sequence). CDR3 length equals 13 residues. V lost 1 base and J lost 5; bases outside the gene matches: 4. CDR3 amino acids: CSARGLAAETQYF. The CDR3 nucleotides are TGCAGTGCTAGAGGACTAGCTGCGGAGACCCAGTACTTC.

The chain couples TRBV12-3 or TRBV12-4 to TRBJ1-6; D is possibly TRBD1 (5 bases). This CDR3 region has 13 residues. Trimming left V 6 bases short and J 8 bases short, with 11 bases between. CDR3 DNA: TGTGCCAGCAGACGGGGGGAGTATTCACCCCTCCACTTT. Translated, it gives CASRRGEYSPLHF.

The sample holds many counts of this clonotype. The chain joins TRBV5-1 to TRBJ2-5, with 7 bases aligning to TRBD1. V dropped 1 base and J dropped 5; count of bases not matched to a gene: 5. CDR3 length equals 14 residues. Looked up from germline, CDR1 is SGHRS and CDR2 is YFSETQ. CDR3 residues: CASSLRGHGETQYF. Here the CDR3 DNA reads TGCGCCAGCAGCTTGAGGGGGCACGGGGAGACCCAGTACTTC.

As regards this clonotype: This may stem from a read error, because a much larger clone lies one nucleotide away. The chain recombines TRBV5-5 with TRBJ1-1; D not certain. The CDR3 spans 13 residues. V was trimmed by 4 bases and J by 2 bases, leaving 9 bases between them. Germline CDR1 SGHKS, CDR2 YYEKEE (reference sequence). CDR3 DNA sequence: TGTGCCAGCAGCCCGGTCTCTAACACTGAAGCTTTCTTT. It specifies CASSPVSNTEAFF. The whole variable domain, filled in from reference TRBV5-5 and TRBJ1-1, reads DAGVTQSPTHLIKTRGQQVTLRCSPISGHKSVSWYQQVLGQGPQFIFQYYEKEERGRGNFPDRFSARQFPNYSSELNVNALLLGDSALYLCASSPVSNTEAFFGQGTRLTVV.

V is TRBV5-1 and J is TRBJ2-5; TRBD2 aligns across 7 bases. The V and J ends lost 4 bases and 1 base, in that order; junction bases with no gene match: 10. The CDR3 is 16 amino acids. CDR1 and CDR2 (germline): SGHRS, YFSETQ. The CDR3 region is CASSPGTILAQETQYF. DNA for the CDR3: TGCGCCAGCAGCCCGGGGACTATCCTGGCCCAAGAGACCCAGTACTTC.

This clonotype was seen many times. V and J are TRBV3-1 and TRBJ1-2; tentative D call: TRBD1 (5 bases). Germline V gene lookup returns CDR1 LGHDT and CDR2 YNNKEL (reference sequence). V was trimmed by 0 bases and J by 2 bases, leaving 13 bases between them. This CDR3 has 16 residues. CDR3 loop: CASSQDGATPNYGYTF. DNA for the CDR3: TGTGCCAGCAGCCAAGATGGGGCAACCCCGAACTATGGCTACACCTTC.

The table lists this clonotype with many counts. The rearrangement joins TRBV20-1 to TRBJ1-2; 7 nucleotides align to TRBD1. The ends lost 3 bases at V and 4 bases at J; junction bases unmatched: 5. The CDR3 contains 13 residues. Looked up from germline, CDR1 is DFQATT and CDR2 is SNEGSKA (reference sequence). In nucleotides, the CDR3 is TGCAGTGCTAGCCGACAGGGCATCTATGGCTACACCTTC. Amino acids: CSASRQGIYGYTF.

The chain combines TRBV21-1 with TRBJ1-5; no DNA check was done on the table's D call, TRBD1. TRBV21-1 is given as a pseudogene. The CDR3 consists of 15 residues. CDR3 coding DNA: TGTGCCAGCAGCTTTCGAGGGGTCGGGAATCAGCCCCAGCATTTT. Protein product: CASSFRGVGNQPQHF.

This clonotype was seen many times. The rearrangement uses TRBV29-1 and TRBJ1-2; possible D gene TRBD1, 5 bases. The V gene's germline CDR1 is SQVTM and CDR2 ANQGSEA. The CDR3 runs 13 residues. The V and J ends lost 7 bases and 6 bases respectively, with 18 bases between them. The CDR3 DNA reads TGCAGCGCCGACTTGGGCAGGGTAAATGGCTACACCTTC. Its protein is CSADLGRVNGYTF. Based on the CDR3 plus reference TRBV29-1 and TRBJ1-2, the full variable domain is SAVISQKPSRDICQRGTSLTIQCQVDSQVTMMFWYRQQPGQSLTLIATANQGSEATYESGFVIDKFPISRPNLTFSTLTVSNMSPEDSSIYLCSADLGRVNGYTFGSGTRLTVV.